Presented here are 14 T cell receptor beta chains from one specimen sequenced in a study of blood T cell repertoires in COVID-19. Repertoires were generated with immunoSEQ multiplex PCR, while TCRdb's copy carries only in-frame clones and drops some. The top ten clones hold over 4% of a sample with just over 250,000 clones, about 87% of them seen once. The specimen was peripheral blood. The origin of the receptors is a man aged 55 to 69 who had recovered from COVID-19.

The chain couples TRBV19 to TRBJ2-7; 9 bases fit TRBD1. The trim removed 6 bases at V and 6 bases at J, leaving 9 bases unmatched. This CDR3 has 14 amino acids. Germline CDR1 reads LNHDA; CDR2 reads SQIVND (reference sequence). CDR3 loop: CASSAAQGAIEQYF. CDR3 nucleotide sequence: TGTGCCAGTAGCGCAGCACAGGGGGCGATCGAGCAGTACTTC.

The CDR3 coding sequence is TGTGCCAGCAGCCAACTCCCCCAGGGTAATTCACCCCTCCACTTT. It yields the protein CASSQLPQGNSPLHF. The gene calls are TRBV4-2 and TRBJ1-6; the D gene is possibly TRBD1 (5 bases). Germline-derived CDR1 and CDR2 are LGHNA and YNFKEQ. The V and J ends lost 2 bases and 6 bases respectively, with 11 bases between them. The CDR3 loop spans 15 amino acids.

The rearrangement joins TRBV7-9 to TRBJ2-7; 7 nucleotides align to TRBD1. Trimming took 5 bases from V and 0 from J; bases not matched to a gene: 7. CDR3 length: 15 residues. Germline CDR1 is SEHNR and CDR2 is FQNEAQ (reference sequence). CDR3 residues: CASSAASGGSYEQYF. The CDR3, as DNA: TGTGCCAGCAGCGCTGCCTCAGGGGGCTCCTACGAGCAGTACTTC.

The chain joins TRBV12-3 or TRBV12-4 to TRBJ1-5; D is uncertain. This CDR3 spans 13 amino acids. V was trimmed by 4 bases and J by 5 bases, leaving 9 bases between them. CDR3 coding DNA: TGTGCCAGCAGTTATCAGGATCATCAGCCCCAGCATTTT. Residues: CASSYQDHQPQHF.

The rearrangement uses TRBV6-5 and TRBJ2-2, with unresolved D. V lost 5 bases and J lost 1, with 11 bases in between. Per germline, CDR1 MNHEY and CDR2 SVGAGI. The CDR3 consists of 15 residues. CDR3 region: CASSPLPLNTGELFF. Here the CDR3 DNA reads TGTGCCAGCAGTCCCCTTCCCTTGAACACCGGGGAGCTGTTTTTT.

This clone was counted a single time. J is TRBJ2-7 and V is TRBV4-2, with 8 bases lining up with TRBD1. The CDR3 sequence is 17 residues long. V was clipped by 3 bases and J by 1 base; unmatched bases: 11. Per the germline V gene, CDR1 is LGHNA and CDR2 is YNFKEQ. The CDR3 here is CASSQNAADRDSYEQYF. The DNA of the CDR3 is TGTGCCAGCAGCCAGAACGCCGCGGACAGGGATTCCTACGAGCAGTACTTC.

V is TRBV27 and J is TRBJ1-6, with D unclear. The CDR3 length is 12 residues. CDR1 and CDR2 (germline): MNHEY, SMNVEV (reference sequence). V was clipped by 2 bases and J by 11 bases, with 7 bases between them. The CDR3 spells CASSLNGAPLHF. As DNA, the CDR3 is TGTGCCAGCAGTTTAAACGGAGCACCCCTCCACTTT.

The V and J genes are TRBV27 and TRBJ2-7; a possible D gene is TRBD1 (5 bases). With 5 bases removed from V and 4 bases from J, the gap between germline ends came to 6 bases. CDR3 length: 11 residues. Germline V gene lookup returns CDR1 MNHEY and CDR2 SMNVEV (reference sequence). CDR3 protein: CASSQGYEQYF. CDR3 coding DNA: TGTGCCAGCAGTCAGGGTTACGAGCAGTACTTC.

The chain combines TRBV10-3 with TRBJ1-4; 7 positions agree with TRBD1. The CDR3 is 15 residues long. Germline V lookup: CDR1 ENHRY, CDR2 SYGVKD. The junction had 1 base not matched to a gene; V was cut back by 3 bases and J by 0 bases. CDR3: CAISETGATNEKLFF. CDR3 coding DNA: TGTGCCATCAGTGAAACAGGGGCAACTAATGAAAAACTGTTTTTT.

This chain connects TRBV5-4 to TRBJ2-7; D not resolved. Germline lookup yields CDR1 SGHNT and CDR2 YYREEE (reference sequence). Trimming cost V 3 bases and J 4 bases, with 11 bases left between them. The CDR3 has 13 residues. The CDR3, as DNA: TGTGCCAGCAGCTCACTCCCAAAATACGAGCAGTACTTC. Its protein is CASSSLPKYEQYF.

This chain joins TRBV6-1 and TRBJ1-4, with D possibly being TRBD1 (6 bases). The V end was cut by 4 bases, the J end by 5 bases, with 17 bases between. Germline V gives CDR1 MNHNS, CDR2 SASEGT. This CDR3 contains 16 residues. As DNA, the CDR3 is TGTGCCAGCAGTGGACAAAACGGGACACCCAATGAAAAACTGTTTTTT. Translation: CASSGQNGTPNEKLFF.

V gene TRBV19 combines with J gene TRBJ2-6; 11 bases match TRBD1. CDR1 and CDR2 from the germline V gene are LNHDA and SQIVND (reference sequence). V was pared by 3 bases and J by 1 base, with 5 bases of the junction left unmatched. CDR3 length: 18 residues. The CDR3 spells CASSMRTGGASGANVLTF. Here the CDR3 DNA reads TGTGCCAGTAGTATGAGGACAGGGGGCGCGTCTGGGGCCAACGTCCTGACTTTC.

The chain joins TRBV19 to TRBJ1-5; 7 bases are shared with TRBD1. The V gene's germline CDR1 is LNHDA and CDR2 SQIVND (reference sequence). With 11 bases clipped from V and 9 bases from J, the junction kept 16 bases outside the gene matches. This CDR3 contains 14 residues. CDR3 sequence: CASNEGRGKGPQHF. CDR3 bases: TGTGCCTCTAACGAAGGCAGGGGGAAGGGGCCCCAGCATTTT.

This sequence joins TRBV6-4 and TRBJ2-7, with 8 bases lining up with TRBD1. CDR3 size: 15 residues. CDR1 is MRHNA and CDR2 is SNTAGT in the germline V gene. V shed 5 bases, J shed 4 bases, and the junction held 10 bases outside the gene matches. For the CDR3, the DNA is TGTGCCAGCAGTCCTTCCCCGGACAGGGCTTACGAGCAGTACTTC. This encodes CASSPSPDRAYEQYF.